This record covers a single T cell receptor (beta chain). This entry comes from a study of blood T cell repertoires in COVID-19. Overall study context: In each case, the material was cDNA or gDNA derived from T cells, B-cell-depleted T cells, or PBMCs.

The CDR3 runs 16 residues. The ends were cut back, 3 bases at V and 4 bases at J, with 18 bases in the middle. Germline CDR1 LNHDA, CDR2 SQIVND (reference sequence). Authors' analysis steps: Reference gene primers were amplified, and this amplification served to estimate nucleated cell counts. Profiling relied on immunoSEQ multiplex PCR, and the TCRdb table lists in-frame clones only, not all of them. That table gives V, J and clone size, and the DNA gave D and trimming. The sample comprises 410,000 or so clones, 86% of which are singletons, and 1.4% rests with the top ten. The TCR sequence derives from a woman between 25 and 40 years old with active or convalescent COVID-19. This sequence joins TRBV19 and TRBJ1-1, with a possible D match to TRBD1 (6 bases). What was sequenced was peripheral blood. The CDR3 DNA is TGTGCCAGTAGTATGGCCCCGGGGGCGGGGGTCACTGAAGCTTTCTTT. The encoded protein is CASSMAPGAGVTEAFF.